Following are 31 T cell receptor beta chains from one sample sequenced in a study of cytomegalovirus exposure and HLA in healthy donors. The PCR ran on 60 Vbeta and 13 Jbeta primers. Assay: immunoSEQ multiplex PCR; the TCRdb copy retains only in-frame clones and omits some. The sample has around 33,000 clones; 60% to 80% are singletons. Sequences were obtained from PBMCs. Receptor source: a woman in her thirties in good health and CMV-seropositive.

The chain carries TRBV5-4 and TRBJ2-1; 8 bases are a match to TRBD2. Unmatched junction bases numbered 10, after V lost 4 bases and J lost 4 bases. From germline, CDR1 is SGHNT and CDR2 YYREEE (reference sequence). This CDR3 has 16 residues. Here the CDR3 DNA reads TGTGCCAGCAGCCCCGGCCTCCGGGAGGGATACAATGAGCAGTTCTTC. Encoded protein: CASSPGLREGYNEQFF.

This chain joins TRBV7-3 and TRBJ2-3, with 9 bases that match TRBD2. The CDR3 is 16 residues long. The V and J ends lost 0 bases and 0 bases, in that order; junction bases with no gene match: 1. Germline assignment: CDR1 SGHTA and CDR2 FQGTGA. CDR3 nucleotide sequence: TGTGCCAGCAGCTTAACGGCGGGGGGGAGCACAGATACGCAGTATTTT. It codes for CASSLTAGGSTDTQYF.

This sequence joins TRBV19 and TRBJ2-2; 10 bases map to TRBD1. CDR1 is LNHDA, CDR2 SQIVND, per germline (reference sequence). V was clipped by 6 bases and J by 6 bases; unmatched bases: 7. The CDR3 contains 15 residues. The CDR3: CASSPWTGGSGELFF. As DNA, the CDR3 is TGTGCCAGTAGCCCATGGACAGGGGGATCCGGGGAGCTGTTTTTT.

This clone was observed a few times. The V gene is TRBV7-9, the J gene TRBJ1-2; no clear D gene. Deletions cut 1 base from V and 7 bases from J, with 7 bases between. CDR3 length: 12 amino acids. Germline CDR1 is SEHNR and CDR2 is FQNEAQ (reference sequence). DNA for the CDR3: TGTGCCAGCAGCTTAGAACAGAGTGGCTACACCTTC. Encoded protein: CASSLEQSGYTF.

This rearrangement joins TRBV19 to TRBJ2-2, with TRBD1 matching over 8 bases. V shed 3 bases, J shed 6 bases, and the junction held 6 bases outside the gene matches. This CDR3 region has 15 residues. CDR1 and CDR2 (germline): LNHDA, SQIVND (reference sequence). CDR3 sequence: CASSIGQGAPGELFF. The DNA for the CDR3 is TGTGCCAGTAGTATTGGACAGGGCGCACCCGGGGAGCTGTTTTTT.

In the case of this clone: The junction does not match germline at one end; this may be a read error. The rearrangement joins TRBV7-9 to TRBJ1-5; the D is unclear. Looked up from germline, CDR1 is SEHNR and CDR2 is FQNEAQ (reference sequence). The CDR3 is 15 amino acids. As DNA, the CDR3 is TGTTCCAGCAGCTTAGCGGCGGGCCCCAATCAGCCCCAGCATTTT. Amino acids: CSSSLAAGPNQPQHF.

The chain carries TRBV19 and TRBJ2-3, with 9 nucleotides matching TRBD2. The length of the CDR3 is 19 residues. J lost 4 bases, V lost 3 bases, and 17 bases had no gene match. Germline lookup yields CDR1 LNHDA and CDR2 SQIVND (reference sequence). CDR3 sequence (DNA): TGTGCCAGTAGTATTGGGGGGGCTAGCGGGGTCCTCCGTCCAGATACGCAGTATTTT. As protein: CASSIGGASGVLRPDTQYF.

The rearrangement uses TRBV7-3 and TRBJ2-7, with D possibly being TRBD2 (6 bases). CDR1 and CDR2 from the germline V gene are SGHTA and FQGTGA. This CDR3 region has 13 residues. V was cut by 2 bases and J by 5 bases, with 10 bases left in between. The CDR3 spells CASSLLGGDEQYF. The CDR3 nucleotides read TGTGCCAGCAGCTTACTCGGGGGAGACGAGCAGTACTTC.

The chain employs TRBV5-1 and TRBJ1-1, with 9 bases fitting TRBD1. Germline CDR1 SGHRS, CDR2 YFSETQ. V was clipped by 3 bases and J by 4 bases; unmatched bases: 7. There are 15 residues in the CDR3. The CDR3 here is CASSYGTGLSTEAFF. In DNA form, the CDR3 reads TGCGCCAGCAGCTACGGGACAGGGCTGAGCACTGAAGCTTTCTTT. The complete variable domain, with remaining parts taken from reference TRBV5-1 and TRBJ1-1, reads KAGVTQTPRYLIKTRGQQVTLSCSPISGHRSVSWYQQTPGQGLQFLFEYFSETQRNKGNFPGRFSGRQFSNSRSEMNVSTLELGDSALYLCASSYGTGLSTEAFFGQGTRLTVV.

The chain couples TRBV28 to TRBJ1-2; unclear D gene. Per germline, CDR1 MDHEN and CDR2 SYDVKM. The CDR3 contains 13 residues. Trimming took off 5 bases at V and 7 bases at J, with 14 bases between the two ends. CDR3 protein: CASSTPEFSGYTF. The CDR3 DNA is TGTGCCAGCAGTACCCCCGAGTTCTCTGGCTACACCTTC.

This chain links TRBV5-1 with TRBJ2-1; TRBD1 matches 9 bases. CDR3 length: 16 amino acids. V shed 2 bases, J shed 5 bases, and the junction held 8 bases outside the gene matches. CDR1 is SGHRS, CDR2 YFSETQ, per germline. The CDR3: CASSLGQGTFHNEQFF. In DNA, the CDR3 is TGCGCCAGCAGCTTAGGACAGGGGACTTTCCACAATGAGCAGTTCTTC.

The chain combines TRBV5-1 with TRBJ2-7; 14 positions agree with TRBD2. The CDR3 totals 16 residues. Germline assignment: CDR1 SGHRS and CDR2 YFSETQ. V gave up 4 bases and J gave up 4 bases; unmatched junction bases: 7. The CDR3: CASSPGGTSGSYEQYF. Written as DNA, the CDR3 is TGCGCCAGCAGCCCTGGCGGGACTAGCGGGAGTTACGAGCAGTACTTC. Full variable domain (missing parts from reference TRBV5-1 and TRBJ2-7): KAGVTQTPRYLIKTRGQQVTLSCSPISGHRSVSWYQQTPGQGLQFLFEYFSETQRNKGNFPGRFSGRQFSNSRSEMNVSTLELGDSALYLCASSPGGTSGSYEQYFGPGTRLTVT.

For this clone: Being one base from a much bigger clone, this may be a read error. The sample contains more than one DNA sequence encoding this CDR3. The chain has TRBV6-5 and TRBJ2-7; D is possibly TRBD1 (7 bases). Germline lookup yields CDR1 MNHEY and CDR2 SVGAGI. This CDR3 is 14 amino acids long. V dropped 5 bases and J dropped 3 bases, with 14 bases sitting between them. CDR3 region: CASSHGGGGYEQYF. The CDR3 DNA reads as TGTGCCAGCAGTCATGGAGGGGGCGGCTACGAGCAGTACTTC.

The chain couples TRBV6-1 to TRBJ2-6; the D is unclear. CDR3 length: 14 amino acids. Germline V gene lookup returns CDR1 MNHNS and CDR2 SASEGT. Trimming shortened V by 6 bases and J by 1 base, and 7 bases separated the two germline ends. The CDR3 DNA reads TGTGCCAGCAGCGCGATTTCTGGGGCCAACGTCCTGACTTTC. This encodes CASSAISGANVLTF.

The J gene is TRBJ1-1, the V gene TRBV29-1, with D unclear. This CDR3 has 16 residues. Germline values: CDR1 SQVTM, CDR2 ANQGSEA. Trimming removed 3 bases from V and 0 bases from J, with 17 bases in between. CDR3 sequence (DNA): TGCAGCGTTGAGCCCTCTCAACTCCGATTGAACACTGAAGCTTTCTTT. Amino acids: CSVEPSQLRLNTEAFF.

J is TRBJ2-3 and V is TRBV9; 9 bases match TRBD1. CDR1 is SGDLS and CDR2 is YYNGEE in the germline V gene. After removal of 3 bases from V and 2 bases from J, the junction contained 7 bases not matched to a gene. This CDR3 has 16 amino acids. CDR3: CASSALRQGDTDTQYF. Here the CDR3 DNA reads TGTGCCAGCAGCGCCCTCCGACAGGGGGACACAGATACGCAGTATTTT.

The rearrangement joins TRBV19 to TRBJ2-1, with D perhaps TRBD2 (5 bases). V was pared by 3 bases and J by 7 bases, with 16 bases between. Germline loops: CDR1 LNHDA, CDR2 SQIVND (reference sequence). The CDR3 extends over 15 amino acids. This CDR3 is CASSIGTRGSNEQFF. The CDR3 nucleotides read TGTGCCAGTAGTATTGGAACGAGAGGGTCAAATGAGCAGTTCTTC.

V gene TRBV7-9 combines with J gene TRBJ2-7; TRBD2 agrees at 7 bases. Germline-derived CDR1 and CDR2 are SEHNR and FQNEAQ (reference sequence). This CDR3 has 17 residues. The ends lost 5 bases at V and 0 bases at J; junction bases unmatched: 13. CDR3 sequence (DNA): TGTGCCAGCAGCCTAGGGAGAAGCGGGGAGAGCTCCTACGAGCAGTACTTC. It is translated as CASSLGRSGESSYEQYF. Drawing the rest from reference TRBV7-9 and TRBJ2-7, the complete variable domain is DTGVSQNPRHKITKRGQNVTFRCDPISEHNRLYWYRQTLGQGPEFLTYFQNEAQLEKSRLLSDRFSAERPKGSFSTLEIQRTEQGDSAMYLCASSLGRSGESSYEQYFGPGTRLTVT.

This chain connects TRBV11-2 to TRBJ1-4; 8 nucleotides line up with TRBD1. The CDR3 consists of 14 residues. CDR1 and CDR2 (germline): SGHAT, FQNNGV. V shed 4 bases and J 8 bases; nucleotides not matched to a gene: 6. This CDR3 is CASSSDRDGEKLFF. Written as DNA, the CDR3 is TGTGCCAGCAGCTCGGACAGGGACGGAGAAAAACTGTTTTTT.

The chain is built from TRBV4-2 and TRBJ1-5; no clear D gene. In germline, CDR1 is LGHNA, CDR2 YNFKEQ. The CDR3 sequence is 15 residues long. V lost 1 base to trimming and J lost 4 bases, with 11 bases between them. The CDR3 DNA follows: TGTGCCAGCAGCCAAGTTCCAGGTGGGAATCAGCCCCAGCATTTT. Its translation: CASSQVPGGNQPQHF.

The rearrangement joins TRBV7-9 to TRBJ2-5; possibly TRBD1 for D (5 bases). The J call is uncertain, as TRBJ2-7 better fits the DNA end. There are 12 residues in the CDR3. Germline V CDR1 and CDR2: SEHNR, FQNEAQ (reference sequence). CDR3 coding DNA: TGTGCCAGCAGCTTCCAGGGAAGCGAGCAGTACTTC. It codes for CASSFQGSEQYF.

J is TRBJ2-2 and V is TRBV10-2; possibly TRBD1 for D (6 bases). Germline CDR1 WSHSY, CDR2 SAAADI. The CDR3 is 13 amino acids. The V and J ends lost 6 bases and 4 bases respectively, with 9 bases between them. The CDR3 nucleotides are TGCGCCAGCAGCCTCAGGGGCACCGGGGAGCTGTTTTTT. This gives the protein CASSLRGTGELFF.

The rearrangement joins TRBV7-9 to TRBJ2-3; D perhaps matches TRBD2 (5 bases). The CDR3 extends over 14 amino acids. Trimming pared 4 bases from V and 9 bases from J, leaving 17 bases between. Germline CDR1 SEHNR, CDR2 FQNEAQ (reference sequence). CDR3: CASSSDSSSWTQYF. The CDR3 bases are TGTGCCAGCAGCTCGGACTCAAGCAGCTGGACGCAGTATTTT.

The rearrangement uses TRBV7-9 and TRBJ2-1, with D maybe TRBD1 (7 bases). Germline loops: CDR1 SEHNR, CDR2 FQNEAQ (reference sequence). V was pared by 5 bases and J by 4 bases, with 18 bases between. The CDR3 runs to 16 residues. DNA for the CDR3: TGTGCCAGCAGCCCCAGGGGGGCCGGGGCTTACAATGAGCAGTTCTTC. Translated: CASSPRGAGAYNEQFF.

The chain couples TRBV2 to TRBJ1-5, with TRBD1 identical over 7 bases. The CDR3 has 14 residues. J gave up 3 bases and V 6 bases, and 5 bases lay outside the gene matches. In germline, CDR1 is SNHLY, CDR2 FYNNEI. CDR3 loop: CASSNTGVNQPQHF. CDR3 DNA sequence: TGTGCCAGCAGCAATACAGGGGTCAATCAGCCCCAGCATTTT.

CDR3 sequence reads: CASSKGLAVTDTQYF. The CDR3 DNA follows: TGTGCCAGCAGCAAGGGACTAGCGGTTACAGATACGCAGTATTTT. V gene TRBV11-3 combines with J gene TRBJ2-3, with 11 bases fitting TRBD2. The length of the CDR3 is 15 residues. Germline loops: CDR1 SGHNT, CDR2 YENEEA. V lost 5 bases and J lost 3; bases outside the gene matches: 4. The full variable domain, completed using reference TRBV11-3 and TRBJ2-3, is EAGVVQSPRYKIIEKKQPVAFWCNPISGHNTLYWYLQNLGQGPELLIRYENEEAVDDSQLPKDRFSAERLKGVDSTLKIQPAELGDSAVYLCASSKGLAVTDTQYFGPGTRLTVL.

The chain couples TRBV10-3 to TRBJ1-4; the D is unclear. The CDR3 length is 13 residues. The germline V gene has CDR1 ENHRY and CDR2 SYGVKD. V was cut by 2 bases and J by 7 bases, with 8 bases left in between. CDR3 in amino acids: CAISEVGSEKLFF. The CDR3 coding sequence is TGTGCCATCAGTGAGGTAGGGAGTGAAAAACTGTTTTTT.

This chain links TRBV28 with TRBJ1-2; no definite D call. Trimming cost V 1 base and J 13 bases, with 19 bases left between them. There are 14 residues in the CDR3. The V gene's germline CDR1 is MDHEN and CDR2 SYDVKM. The CDR3 DNA reads as TGTGCCAGCAGTTTATCCCTTCTAGGCCCGAACTTCACCTTC. Translated, it gives CASSLSLLGPNFTF.

The V call is TRBV9, the J call TRBJ1-1; D gene ambiguous. Between the trimmed V and J ends, which lost 4 bases and 5 bases, there was a span of 15 bases. Germline loops: CDR1 SGDLS, CDR2 YYNGEE. CDR3 size: 14 residues. The CDR3 loop reads CASSLDSLGTEAFF. CDR3 bases: TGTGCCAGCAGCCTGGACTCCCTCGGGACTGAAGCTTTCTTT.

The CDR3 loop is CASSSQGPNTGELFF. The CDR3 nucleotides are TGCGCCAGCAGCTCACAGGGACCGAACACCGGGGAGCTGTTTTTT. The gene calls are TRBV5-1 and TRBJ2-2, with D perhaps matching TRBD1 (6 bases). The CDR3 extends over 15 amino acids. Germline V gene sequence: CDR1 SGHRS, CDR2 YFSETQ. Trimming left V 3 bases short and J 0 bases short, with 9 bases between.

This clone was seen a few times. The chain joins TRBV7-2 to TRBJ2-6; no clear D gene. This CDR3 has 18 amino acids. The V and J ends lost 2 bases and 0 bases respectively, with 14 bases between them. Germline-derived CDR1 and CDR2 are SGHTA and FQGNSA. CDR3 region: CASSLSYRLISGANVLTF. The CDR3 DNA reads as TGTGCCAGCAGCTTATCGTACCGACTGATCTCTGGGGCCAACGTCCTGACTTTC.